This T cell receptor (beta chain) stems from a study of blood T cells in healthy people across ages. General observations from the study: Roughly linear declines in TCR beta diversity per million T cells occurred with age.

The authors ran a second PCR of about 6 to 11 cycles using a sample-barcoded 5' primer and a J-beta primer mix. A tag from a template-switch adaptor with 12 random nucleotides marked each cDNA molecule. MiXCR, run by TCRdb on the 5' RACE reads, gives a single entry per CDR3 protein. The data show 700,000 to 800,000 distinct CDR3 sequences, approximately 43% seen once. Germline V lookup: CDR1 MNHNS, CDR2 SASEGT. The CDR3 is made up of 12 amino acids. Trimming removed 0 bases at V and 9 bases at J, with 8 bases between. Healthy Caucasians from Russia aged roughly 6 to 95 served as donors. Comments on this clonotype: The antigen is not known.

Sequencing input: blood. This chain joins TRBV6-1 and TRBJ2-5; D is unresolved. The clonotype was recovered from a woman aged 55-75 years in good health. In DNA, the CDR3 is TGTGCCAGCAGTGAAGCGCGCCCATCCCAGTACTTC. Residues: CASSEARPSQYF.